This TCR beta chain came from a study of T-cell reconstitution after alpha-beta-depleted transplantation in children. This clonotype has at least ten counts. Unmatched junction bases numbered 9, after V lost 6 bases and J lost 0 bases. Germline V gene lookup returns CDR1 SQVTM and CDR2 ANQGSEA. The CDR3 has 17 amino acids. Unique molecular identifiers were used to barcode this TCRbeta library. MiXCR, run by TCRdb on the PCR reads, gives a single entry per CDR3 protein. The sample lists about 370,000 distinct CDR3 sequences, around 20% seen once, with 3.8% in the top ten. The genes are TRBV29-1 and TRBJ2-6; 9 bases are shared with TRBD1. The clonotype originates from a human donor who donated a stem cell graft to a child with acute myeloid leukemia. The sample was PBMCs from the stem cell graft donor, taken from the stem cell graft. The DNA of the CDR3 is TGCAGCGTGGGAGGGGACAGGGCCCACTCTGGGGCCAACGTCCTGACTTTC. It codes for CSVGGDRAHSGANVLTF.